This entry features one T cell receptor (beta chain) sequence. Template was genomic DNA; TCR beta CDR3 amplified in two multiplex PCR rounds. The authors ran first-round PCR with primers specific to each TRBV and TRBJ gene. TCRdb re-derived calls from the multiplex PCR reads in MiXCR, one entry per CDR3 protein. The profile covers 20,000 to 25,000 distinct CDR3 sequences, with roughly 44% appearing a single time and roughly 30% taken by the ten largest. The sample originates from a study of prognosis after radiotherapy for stage I lung cancer. Study information: Enrolled patients comprised roughly 13 with newly diagnosed primary stage I lung tumors and several with oligometastatic NSCLC after surgical resection of the primary tumor.

V was clipped by 3 bases and J by 5 bases; unmatched bases: 5. Per the germline V gene, CDR1 is DFQATT and CDR2 is SNEGSKA (reference sequence). The CDR3 is made up of 16 amino acids. The sequence derives from a donor over 45 with non-small cell lung cancer. The chain joins TRBV20-1 to TRBJ2-3, with 16 bases aligning to TRBD2. The sample was PBMCs, taken before or after stereotactic body radiation therapy (not recorded which). The CDR3 loop is CSASGTSGGAIDTQYF. The DNA for the CDR3 is TGCAGTGCTAGTGGGACTAGCGGGGGGGCAATAGATACGCAGTATTTT.